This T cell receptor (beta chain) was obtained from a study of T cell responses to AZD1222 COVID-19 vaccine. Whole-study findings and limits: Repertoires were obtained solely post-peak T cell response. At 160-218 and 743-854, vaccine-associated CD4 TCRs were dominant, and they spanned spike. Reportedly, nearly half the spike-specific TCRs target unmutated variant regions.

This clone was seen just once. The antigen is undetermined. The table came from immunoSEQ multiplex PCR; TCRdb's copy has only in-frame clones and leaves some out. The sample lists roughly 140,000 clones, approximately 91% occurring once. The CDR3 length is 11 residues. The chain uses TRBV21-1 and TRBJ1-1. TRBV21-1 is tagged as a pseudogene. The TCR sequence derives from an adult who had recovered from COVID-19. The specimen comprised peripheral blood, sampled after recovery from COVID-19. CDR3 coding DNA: TGTGCCAGCTATCCCGACACTGAAGCTTTCTTT. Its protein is CASYPDTEAFF.